Listed below are T cell receptor beta chains from one sample, sequenced in a study of T cells in Graves' hyperthyroidism and ophthalmopathy. Using its own MiXCR run on the multiplex PCR reads, TCRdb lists one record per CDR3 protein. The sample comprises about 700,000 distinct CDR3 sequences, nearly 45% of which are singletons, and approximately 6.8% rests with the top ten. Sample: peripheral blood or thyroid tissue (not recorded which). These receptors all come from an adult man with Graves' disease, either hyperthyroidism or ophthalmopathy (not recorded which). The CDR3 runs from the conserved cysteine through the conserved F or W. Each record gives: clone size, J gene, V gene, D gene, CDR3 protein, CDR3 DNA. The D gene is left open where the match is weak. Clone size is stated in some rows and not others, as once, few, many or a class when expanded.

size: few; J: TRBJ2-7; V: TRBV7-9; D: TRBD2; CDR3: CASSPTSGAYYEQYF; DNA: TGCGCCAGCAGCCCCACTAGCGGGGCTTACTACGAGCAGTACTTC
size: many; J: TRBJ1-4; V: TRBV2; D: -; CDR3: CASYFRDVGYEKLFF; DNA: TGTGCCAGCTATTTCCGGGACGTAGGATATGAAAAACTGTTTTTT
size: -; J: TRBJ2-7; V: TRBV20-1; D: -; CDR3: CSARPGGLPYEQYF; DNA: TGCAGTGCTAGACCTGGGGGCCTTCCCTACGAGCAGTACTTC
size: many; J: TRBJ2-7; V: TRBV9; D: -; CDR3: CATLLFGAYEQYF; DNA: TGTGCCACCCTTCTCTTCGGTGCCTACGAGCAGTACTTC
size: -; J: TRBJ1-1; V: TRBV19; D: -; CDR3: CASSRPGGDTEAFF; DNA: TGTGCCAGTAGTCGTCCAGGCGGGGACACTGAAGCTTTCTTT
size: -; J: TRBJ1-1; V: TRBV15; D: TRBD1; CDR3: CATSRGGQGRDTEAFF; DNA: TGTGCCACCAGCAGAGGAGGACAGGGTCGGGACACTGAAGCTTTCTTT
size: -; J: TRBJ1-2; V: TRBV14; D: -; CDR3: CASSLQEGVDGYTF; DNA: TGCGCCAGCAGCCTGCAAGAGGGCGTCGATGGCTACACCTTC
size: -; J: TRBJ1-4; V: TRBV5-5; D: TRBD1; CDR3: CASSLAGQGNEKLFF; DNA: TGTGCCAGCAGCTTGGCGGGACAGGGAAATGAAAAACTGTTTTTT
size: -; J: TRBJ2-7; V: TRBV10-3; D: -; CDR3: CASLPTWGGDEQYF; DNA: TGTGCCAGCCTTCCGACCTGGGGGGGCGACGAGCAGTACTTC
size: many; J: TRBJ1-4; V: TRBV29-1; D: TRBD1; CDR3: CSVEVGGGEKLFF; DNA: TGCAGCGTTGAGGTGGGAGGGGGCGAAAAACTGTTTTTT
size: -; J: TRBJ2-2; V: TRBV10-3; D: -; CDR3: CAIRTGAADKGKLFF; DNA: TGTGCCATCAGGACCGGGGCGGCAGACAAGGGGAAGCTGTTTTTT
size: few; J: TRBJ2-7; V: TRBV5-8; D: TRBD2; CDR3: CASSSFTSGRNYEQYF; DNA: TGTGCCAGCAGCTCCTTTACTAGCGGGAGGAACTACGAGCAGTACTTC